Listed below are T cell receptor beta chains from one sample, sequenced in a study of blood T cell repertoires in COVID-19. TCRdb's table, derived via immunoSEQ multiplex PCR, lists solely in-frame clones and lacks some. The sample shows roughly 70,000 clones, 76% of them seen only once. Specimen: peripheral blood. Receptors originate from a man aged 60 to 69 with COVID-19, enrolled during active disease. The CDR3 runs from the conserved cysteine through the conserved F or W. The D gene is left open where the match is weak. Clone size is shown for a subset of rows, as once, few, many or a class of expanded clone.

size,D,J,V,CDR3,DNA
.,.,TRBJ2-7,TRBV20-1,CSASKDRDNTYEQYF,TGCAGTGCTAGTAAGGACCGGGACAACACCTACGAGCAGTACTTC
.,.,TRBJ1-6,TRBV12-2,CASRLAEGEGPNNSPLHF,TGTGCAAGTCGCTTAGCGGAGGGCGAAGGTCCTAATAATTCACCCCTCCACTTT
.,.,TRBJ2-1,TRBV9,CASSAGGLPVYNEQFF,TGTGCCAGCAGCGCTGGAGGGCTTCCCGTCTACAATGAGCAGTTCTTC
once,TRBD1,TRBJ2-5,TRBV29-1,CSGEGQGLETQYF,TGCAGCGGCGAGGGACAGGGCTTAGAGACCCAGTACTTC
.,.,TRBJ1-3,TRBV30,CAWSVSSGNTIYF,TGTGCCTGGAGTGTTAGCTCTGGAAACACCATATATTTT
.,TRBD2,TRBJ2-1,TRBV3-1/TRBV3-2,CASSRREGYSGEQFF,TGTGCCAGCAGCCGTAGGGAGGGGTATTCCGGTGAGCAGTTCTTC
.,.,TRBJ2-1,TRBV2,CASRPGGDGQFF,TGTGCCAGCAGACCTGGGGGCGATGGGCAGTTCTTC
.,TRBD2,TRBJ2-1,TRBV11-2,CASSTPGGGWNEQFF,TGTGCCAGCAGCACCCCCGGCGGGGGGTGGAATGAGCAGTTCTTC
.,.,TRBJ1-5,TRBV6-4,CASRLRDIHWRNYQPQHF,TGTGCCAGCAGACTCCGGGACATCCACTGGAGGAATTATCAGCCCCAGCATTTT
once,.,TRBJ2-5,TRBV3-1/TRBV3-2,CASSQGTTSTQYF,TGTGCCAGCAGCCAAGGGACTACTTCAACCCAGTACTTC
once,TRBD2,TRBJ2-7,TRBV10-3,CAISEQGLAGGEQYF,TGTGCCATCAGTGAACAGGGACTAGCGGGAGGCGAGCAGTACTTC
few,.,TRBJ1-3,TRBV10-3,CAIGQGNTIYF,TGTGCCATCGGACAGGGAAACACCATATATTTT
.,.,TRBJ2-4,TRBV15,CATSRDSVPSNIQYF,TGTGCCACCAGCAGAGATAGCGTACCTTCGAACATTCAGTACTTC
.,TRBD1,TRBJ1-6,TRBV27,CASTRRQGDNSPLHF,TGTGCCAGCACCCGGCGACAGGGCGATAATTCACCCCTCCACTTT
.,.,TRBJ2-1,TRBV24-1,CATSAVGRGGNEQFF,TGTGCCACCAGTGCCGTCGGCAGGGGAGGGAATGAGCAGTTCTTC
.,.,TRBJ1-1,TRBV30,CAWSSQGNTEAFF,TGTGCCTGGAGTTCCCAGGGTAACACTGAAGCTTTCTTT
once,TRBD2,TRBJ2-3,TRBV7-9,CASSSRATSGFSDTQYF,TGTGCCAGCAGCTCGAGGGCGACTAGCGGGTTCTCGGATACGCAGTATTTT
.,.,TRBJ2-5,TRBV11-3,CASSFQWRETQYF,TGTGCCAGCAGCTTCCAGTGGAGGGAGACCCAGTACTTC
.,TRBD1,TRBJ1-5,TRBV19,CASSTGQGRNQPQHF,TGTGCCAGTAGTACAGGACAGGGAAGAAATCAGCCCCAGCATTTT
.,TRBD1,TRBJ1-2,TRBV18,CASSPGTGGDYGYTF,TGTGCCAGCTCACCCGGGACAGGGGGCGACTATGGCTACACCTTC
.,TRBD1,TRBJ1-1,TRBV5-1,CASSLTGGGTEAFF,TGCGCCAGCAGCTTGACAGGGGGTGGGACTGAAGCTTTCTTT
.,.,TRBJ2-7,TRBV5-6,CASSLGDSAYEQYF,TGTGCCAGCAGCTTGGGAGACAGTGCCTACGAGCAGTACTTC